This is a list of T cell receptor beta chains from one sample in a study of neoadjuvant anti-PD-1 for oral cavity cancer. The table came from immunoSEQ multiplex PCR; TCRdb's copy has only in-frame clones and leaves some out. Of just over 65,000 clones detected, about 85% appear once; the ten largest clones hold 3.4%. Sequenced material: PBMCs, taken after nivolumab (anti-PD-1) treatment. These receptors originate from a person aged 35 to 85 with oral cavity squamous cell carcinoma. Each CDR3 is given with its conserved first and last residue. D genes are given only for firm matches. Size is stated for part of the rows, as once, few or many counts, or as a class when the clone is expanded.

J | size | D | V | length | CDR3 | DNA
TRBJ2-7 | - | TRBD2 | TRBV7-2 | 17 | CASSLLLAANPGDEQYF | TGTGCCAGCAGCCTCCTCCTAGCGGCCAACCCGGGAGACGAGCAGTACTTC
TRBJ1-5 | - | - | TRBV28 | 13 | CALGQYSNQPQHF | TGTGCTTTGGGGCAGTATAGCAATCAGCCCCAGCATTTT
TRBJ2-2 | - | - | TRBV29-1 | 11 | CSVEEPGELFF | TGCAGCGTTGAAGAACCCGGGGAGCTGTTTTTT
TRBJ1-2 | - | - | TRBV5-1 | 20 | CASSQAAVEYFGLTLYGYTF | TGCGCCAGCAGCCAAGCGGCCGTAGAATACTTCGGACTGACGCTCTATGGCTACACCTTC
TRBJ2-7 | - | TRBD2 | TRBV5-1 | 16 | CASSLAGAGGPDEQYF | TGCGCCAGCAGCTTGGCCGGCGCGGGAGGGCCTGACGAGCAGTACTTC
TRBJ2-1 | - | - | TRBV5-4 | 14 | CASSWSSGNNEQFF | TGTGCCAGCAGCTGGAGTAGTGGAAACAATGAGCAGTTCTTC
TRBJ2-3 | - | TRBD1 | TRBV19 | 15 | CASSTRTGGVDTQYF | TGTGCCAGTAGTACTCGGACAGGGGGGGTAGATACGCAGTATTTT
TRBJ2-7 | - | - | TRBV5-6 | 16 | CASSLLQSGTIYEQYF | TGTGCCAGCAGCTTACTCCAATCCGGGACAATCTACGAGCAGTACTTC
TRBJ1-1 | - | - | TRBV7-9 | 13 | CASSEDPATEAFF | TGTGCCAGCAGCGAAGACCCGGCCACTGAAGCTTTCTTT
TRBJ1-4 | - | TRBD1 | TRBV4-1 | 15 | CASSQDWGQGRKLFF | TGCGCCAGCAGCCAAGATTGGGGACAGGGGCGAAAACTGTTTTTT
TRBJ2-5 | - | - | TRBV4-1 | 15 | CASSQDSQGRETQYF | TGCGCCAGCAGCCAAGATAGCCAGGGGAGAGAGACCCAGTACTTC
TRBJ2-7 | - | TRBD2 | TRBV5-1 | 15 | CASSWGLAGVYEQYF | TGCGCCAGCAGCTGGGGGCTAGCGGGAGTCTACGAGCAGTACTTC
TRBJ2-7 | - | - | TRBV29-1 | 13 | CSVDAGQPYEQYF | TGCAGCGTTGATGCGGGACAGCCCTACGAGCAGTACTTC
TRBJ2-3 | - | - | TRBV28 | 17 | CASSSSWAGLGTDTQYF | TGTGCCAGCAGTTCGTCTTGGGCGGGACTGGGCACAGATACGCAGTATTTT
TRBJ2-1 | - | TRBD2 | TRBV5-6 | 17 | CASSLSAPGGSYNEQFF | TGTGCCAGCAGCTTATCGGCTCCGGGGGGCTCCTACAATGAGCAGTTCTTC
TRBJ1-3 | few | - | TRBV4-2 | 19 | CASSQDPLYRLRSGNTIYF | TGTGCCAGCAGCCAAGATCCTCTATACAGGCTCCGCTCTGGAAACACCATATATTTT
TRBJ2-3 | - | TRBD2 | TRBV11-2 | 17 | CASSLEMGRGAQDTQYF | TGTGCCAGCAGCTTAGAAATGGGGCGGGGGGCCCAAGATACGCAGTATTTT
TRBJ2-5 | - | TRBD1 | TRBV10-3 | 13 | CATSGGIKETQYF | TGTGCCACCTCAGGGGGTATCAAAGAGACCCAGTACTTC
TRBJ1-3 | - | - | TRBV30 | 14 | CAWSAGAMGNTIYF | TGTGCCTGGAGTGCCGGGGCGATGGGAAACACCATATATTTT
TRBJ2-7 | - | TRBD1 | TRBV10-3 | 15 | CAIRDSGQGIYEQYF | TGTGCCATCAGGGACTCAGGACAGGGGATCTACGAGCAGTACTTC
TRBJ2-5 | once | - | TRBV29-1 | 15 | CSVPTTGQNFETQYF | TGCAGCGTTCCAACTACAGGGCAGAATTTTGAGACCCAGTACTTC
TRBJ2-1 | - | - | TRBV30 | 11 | CACTPANEQFF | TGTGCCTGTACTCCAGCCAATGAGCAGTTCTTC